The 8 T cell receptor beta chains listed next were all sequenced from one sample in a study of T cell clonality in common variable immunodeficiency (dated by TCRdb to the mid-2010s). Receptor libraries were prepared by the immunoSEQ multiplex PCR assay. TCRdb stores this immuneACCESS table with in-frame sequences only. Part of the clones is absent; in the studies checked, under half of the shortfall reflects unresolved V genes, and no reason is known for the rest. This sample was tabulated with around 29,000 clones, among which there are no singletons. The ten top clones hold about 13% of the sample. Sequenced: peripheral blood mononuclear cells. These receptors were collected from a person aged 18-70 years in good health.

This clone was seen repeatedly, ten times or more. The read ends 3 residues early relative to the CDR3; the germline J gene fills the gap. The V call is TRBV23-1, the J call TRBJ2-7, with a weak D call TRBD1 (6 bases). TRBV23-1 carries the ORF label, with uncertain function. CDR3 length equals 13 residues. Trimming left V 4 bases short and J 3 bases short, with 10 bases between. CDR3 sequence reads: CASSRGGGYEQYF. The sequenced part of the CDR3 DNA is TGCGCCAGCAGTCGAGGGGGTGGCTACGAG.

This clone showed up just a few times. CDR3 sequence reads: CAWSNRDRGESPLFF. The part of the CDR3 DNA that was read is TGTGCCTGGAGTAACCGGGACAGGGGTGAATCACCA. This chain joins TRBV30 and TRBJ1-4; 10 nucleotides match TRBD1. The read terminates 3 residues ahead of where the CDR3 ends, so the germline J gene completes it. There are 15 residues in the CDR3. Looked up from germline, CDR1 is GTSNPN and CDR2 is SVGIG (reference sequence).

This clone showed up just a few times. The read comes to an end 3 residues before the CDR3 does, leaving the germline J gene to fill in the end. The gene calls are TRBV7-8 and TRBJ1-6, with a possible D match to TRBD1 (5 bases). This CDR3 spans 17 amino acids. The germline V gene has CDR1 SGHVS and CDR2 FQNEAQ. With 0 bases removed from V and 0 bases from J, the gap between germline ends came to 9 bases. The CDR3 sequence: CASSLAYDSSYNSPLHF. Partial CDR3 DNA: TGTGCCAGCAGCTTAGCGTACGACAGCTCCTATAATTCACCC.

This clone showed up many times. The read ends 3 residues early relative to the CDR3; the germline J gene fills the gap. V and J are TRBV12-3 or TRBV12-4 and TRBJ2-1; 8 bases map to TRBD2. The CDR3 is made up of 14 amino acids. V trimming: 8 bases; J trimming: 4 bases; junction bases outside the gene matches: 7. Incomplete CDR3 DNA: TGTGCCAGCGGCGCGGGGGGCGAATACAATGAG. Translation: CASGAGGEYNE. The full CDR3 reads CASGAGGEYNEQFF.

For this clone: The read comes to an end 3 residues before the CDR3 does, leaving the germline J gene to fill in the end. The chain carries TRBV5-1 and TRBJ1-1; D gene unclear. Trimming took off 6 bases at V and 1 base at J, with 19 bases between the two ends. Germline lookup yields CDR1 SGHRS and CDR2 YFSETQ. There are 16 residues in the CDR3. The sequenced CDR3 bases are TGCGCCAGCACCAAGGGCCCCTCTCGACCGAACACTGAA. It specifies CASTKGPSRPNTE. The complete CDR3 reads CASTKGPSRPNTEAFF.

The sample holds many counts of this clone. Coverage ceases 3 residues before the CDR3 finishes, and the germline J gene fills in the end. The chain has TRBV20-1 and TRBJ2-7; D not resolved. The CDR3 consists of 15 residues. Germline CDR1 is DFQATT and CDR2 is SNEGSKA (reference sequence). Trimming pared 2 bases from V and 3 bases from J, leaving 17 bases between. The CDR3 spells CSARWVRVANYEQYF. The CDR3 bases that were read are TGCAGTGCTAGATGGGTCCGGGTCGCCAACTACGAG.

This clone has a count of ten or more. From the germline J gene comes the end of the CDR3, since the read stops 3 residues before it. The chain employs TRBV7-3 and TRBJ2-2; 11 bases agree with TRBD2. The CDR3 is made up of 17 amino acids. V was pared by 5 bases and J by 5 bases, with 10 bases of the junction left unmatched. CDR1 and CDR2 (germline): SGHTA, FQGTGA. The CDR3 sequence: CASSRELAGAYTGELFF. The CDR3 bases that were read are TGTGCCAGCAGCCGAGAACTAGCGGGGGCCTATACCGGGGAG.

This clone has only a few counts. The read stops 3 residues short of the end of the CDR3; the missing end is completed from the germline J gene. The chain couples TRBV11-2 to TRBJ1-1; no definite D call. This CDR3 has 12 residues. CDR1 and CDR2 (germline): SGHAT, FQNNGV. The CDR3 here is CASNPRIGRAFF. CDR3 DNA (partial): TGTGCCAGCAACCCCCGTATCGGTAGA.